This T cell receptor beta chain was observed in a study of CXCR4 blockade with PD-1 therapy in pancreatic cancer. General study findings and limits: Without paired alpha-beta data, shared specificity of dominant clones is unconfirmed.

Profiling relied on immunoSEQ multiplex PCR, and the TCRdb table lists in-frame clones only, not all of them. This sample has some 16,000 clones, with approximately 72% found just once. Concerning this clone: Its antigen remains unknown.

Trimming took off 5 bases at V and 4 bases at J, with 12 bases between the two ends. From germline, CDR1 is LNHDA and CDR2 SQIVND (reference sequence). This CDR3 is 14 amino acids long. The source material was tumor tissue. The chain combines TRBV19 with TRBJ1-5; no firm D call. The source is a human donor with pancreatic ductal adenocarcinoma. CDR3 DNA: TGTGCCAGTAGTTTTCTGATGGGGAATCAGCCCCAGCATTTT. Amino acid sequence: CASSFLMGNQPQHF.